Reported below is one T cell receptor (beta chain). The data were obtained in a study of shared clonotypes between healthy human individuals. Sequencing was performed with immunoSEQ multiplex PCR; in TCRdb, only in-frame clones are kept and a portion is missing. The table has 2 million to 3 million clones, 80% to 95% seen once. V lost 2 bases and J 4 bases, leaving 17 bases between the germline ends. The germline CDR1 and CDR2 sequences are SGHVS and FNYEAQ. CDR3 length: 16 residues. The sample taken for sequencing was naive CD4+ T cells from PBMCs. The subset was: CD45RA+ positively selected. The sequence was collected from a man aged 18-30 years in good health. Some clones in this sample may be carry-over from other donors' samples. The gene calls are TRBV7-6 and TRBJ1-2, with D possibly being TRBD1 (5 bases). CDR3 nucleotide sequence: TGTGCCAGCAGCTTAACCGGGGCCCGAAAGTCCTATGGCTACACCTTC. This translates into CASSLTGARKSYGYTF.